This T cell receptor beta chain was identified in a study of blood T cell repertoires in COVID-19. The method was immunoSEQ multiplex PCR; TCRdb's version includes in-frame clones alone and lacks a portion of them. Of hundreds of thousands of clones in the sample, around 87% are singletons; the top ten hold about 6%. This clone has just one count. Germline CDR1 is LGHNT and CDR2 is FRNRAP. This CDR3 region has 14 residues. Deletions cut 6 bases from V and 4 bases from J, with 12 bases between. The material sequenced was peripheral blood. This chain connects TRBV12-5 to TRBJ1-4, with D hard to call. The receptor's source is a woman between 50 and 59 years old with COVID-19, enrolled during active disease. Written as DNA, the CDR3 is TGTGCTAGTGGAGGAGGTTACGGTAATGAAAAACTGTTTTTT. Translated, it gives CASGGGYGNEKLFF. Supplemented by reference TRBV12-5 and TRBJ1-4, the full variable domain reads DARVTQTPRHKVTEMGQEVTMRCQPILGHNTVFWYRQTMMQGLELLAYFRNRAPLDDSGMPKDRFSAEMPDATLATLKIQPSEPRDSAVYFCASGGGYGNEKLFFGSGTQLSVL.